A selection of T cell receptor beta chains follows, all from one sample in a study of control samples from healthy donors and cancer patients. Assay: immunoSEQ multiplex PCR; the TCRdb copy retains only in-frame clones and omits some. The sample has about 180,000 clones, around 94% seen once; the top ten hold roughly 1.5%. Input material: blood. Receptors originate from a man between 25 and 39 years old in good health. Both conserved end residues are part of each CDR3. The D gene is left open where the match is weak.

J gene	V gene	D gene	CDR3 protein
TRBJ2-2	TRBV18	-	CASSGLQNTGELFF
TRBJ1-1	TRBV3-1/TRBV3-2	-	CASSQRKGGPTEAFF
TRBJ2-2	TRBV3-1/TRBV3-2	TRBD2	CASSRNFPGLAGVWNTGELFF
TRBJ2-7	TRBV7-2	-	CASSPRSGTRSYEQYF
TRBJ2-5	TRBV9	TRBD1	CASSVNSGGAETQYF
TRBJ2-7	TRBV18	-	CASSPESSYEQYF
TRBJ2-7	TRBV3-1/TRBV3-2	TRBD2	CASSPHARAGVSEQYF
TRBJ2-7	TRBV19	-	CASSTPFGGGYEQYF
TRBJ1-4	TRBV3-1/TRBV3-2	-	CASSLVGINEKLFF
TRBJ2-2	TRBV30	TRBD1	CGTGITGELFF
TRBJ2-1	TRBV4-3	TRBD1	CASSQSAQGAGEQFF
TRBJ1-5	TRBV6-5	-	CASRDGGANQPQHF
TRBJ1-2	TRBV18	-	CASSPRPNYGYTF
TRBJ2-3	TRBV4-1	TRBD2	CASSQAPGLASDTQYF
TRBJ2-2	TRBV5-1	-	CASSLRPALANTGELFF
TRBJ1-2	TRBV19	-	CASSISADTLGYTF
TRBJ2-1	TRBV15	TRBD2	CATSETSDYNEQFF
TRBJ2-2	TRBV5-4	-	CASSREGANTGELFF
TRBJ2-3	TRBV4-2	TRBD2	CASSQVLAGLRGDTQYF
TRBJ2-7	TRBV9	TRBD2	CASSISGTSDYEQYF
TRBJ2-2	TRBV10-1	-	CASSEVATNGELFF
TRBJ2-1	TRBV6-2/TRBV6-3	-	CASSYPRASARYNEQFF
TRBJ1-5	TRBV27	-	CASRGSLYQSQHF
TRBJ2-1	TRBV9	-	CASSVEGTRNNEQFF
TRBJ2-4	TRBV7-9	-	CASSVTGKNIQYF
TRBJ2-7	TRBV18	-	CASSPADRRATYEQYF
TRBJ1-1	TRBV18	-	CASSPGGAWAEAFF
TRBJ2-2	TRBV9	-	CASSVAQDTGELFF
TRBJ1-1	TRBV19	-	CASSISVNTEAFF
TRBJ2-3	TRBV9	-	CASSVVGSSTDTQYF
TRBJ1-5	TRBV28	-	CASSMGGHTNQPQHF
TRBJ1-4	TRBV7-8	TRBD1	CASSFGQGGSNEKLFF
TRBJ1-2	TRBV27	TRBD1	CASRQGADYGYTF
TRBJ1-1	TRBV18	TRBD1	CASSPRRGQGIDVTEAFF
TRBJ1-6	TRBV7-3	-	CASSSGTVNSPLHF
TRBJ2-1	TRBV7-8	-	CASSLVGSSHNEQFF
TRBJ2-1	TRBV10-1	-	CASSESIRTTYNEQFF
TRBJ1-1	TRBV13	-	CASSLEQGRAEAFF
TRBJ1-2	TRBV19	-	CASSIEGRSPNYGYTF
TRBJ1-2	TRBV11-2	TRBD1	CASSSPSGGGIYGYTF
TRBJ2-7	TRBV28	-	CASSALVKGGVSYEQYF
TRBJ1-6	TRBV7-8	-	CASSLVRGDRSPLHF
TRBJ2-7	TRBV7-3	-	CASSPGAGLPYEQYF